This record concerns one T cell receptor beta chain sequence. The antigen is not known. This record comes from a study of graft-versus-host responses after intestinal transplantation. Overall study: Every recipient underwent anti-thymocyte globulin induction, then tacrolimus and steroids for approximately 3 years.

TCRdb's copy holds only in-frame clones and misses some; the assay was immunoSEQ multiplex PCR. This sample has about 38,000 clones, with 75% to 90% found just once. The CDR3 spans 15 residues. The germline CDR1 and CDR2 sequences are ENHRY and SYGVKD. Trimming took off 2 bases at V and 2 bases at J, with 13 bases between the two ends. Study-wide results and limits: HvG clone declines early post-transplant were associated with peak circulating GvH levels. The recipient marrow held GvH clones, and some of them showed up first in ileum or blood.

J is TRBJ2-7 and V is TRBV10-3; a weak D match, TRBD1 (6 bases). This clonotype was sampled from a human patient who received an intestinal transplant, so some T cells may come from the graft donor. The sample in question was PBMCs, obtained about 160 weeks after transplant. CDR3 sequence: CAISEEGTPTYEQYF. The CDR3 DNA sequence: TGTGCCATCAGTGAGGAAGGGACACCTACCTACGAGCAGTACTTC.